This T cell receptor beta chain was recovered during a study of OX40 agonist ivuxolimab in advanced cancers. Overall study: Patients in dose escalation had liver, melanoma, kidney or head and neck cancers. Treatment received earlier with anti-PD-1, anti-PD-L1 or anti-CTLA-4 agents was allowed, and around 36% had some.

The CDR3 covers 15 residues. V lost 4 bases, J lost 3 bases, and 9 bases stayed unmatched. CDR1 and CDR2 (germline): SGHRS, YFSETQ. Using immunoSEQ multiplex PCR, the repertoire was profiled, and TCRdb retains in-frame clones only, with some absent. The sample lists about 61,000 clones, about four fifths occurring once. The J gene is TRBJ1-1, the V gene TRBV5-1; the match to TRBD1 covers 7 bases. The sequencing here drew on CD4+ or CD8+ T cells sorted from blood, taken in a trial of the OX40 agonist ivuxolimab. This clonotype originated in an adult with an advanced solid tumor such as melanoma, head and neck, liver or kidney cancer. CDR3: CASSTETGWDTEAFF. As DNA, the CDR3 is TGCGCCAGCAGCACCGAGACAGGGTGGGACACTGAAGCTTTCTTT.